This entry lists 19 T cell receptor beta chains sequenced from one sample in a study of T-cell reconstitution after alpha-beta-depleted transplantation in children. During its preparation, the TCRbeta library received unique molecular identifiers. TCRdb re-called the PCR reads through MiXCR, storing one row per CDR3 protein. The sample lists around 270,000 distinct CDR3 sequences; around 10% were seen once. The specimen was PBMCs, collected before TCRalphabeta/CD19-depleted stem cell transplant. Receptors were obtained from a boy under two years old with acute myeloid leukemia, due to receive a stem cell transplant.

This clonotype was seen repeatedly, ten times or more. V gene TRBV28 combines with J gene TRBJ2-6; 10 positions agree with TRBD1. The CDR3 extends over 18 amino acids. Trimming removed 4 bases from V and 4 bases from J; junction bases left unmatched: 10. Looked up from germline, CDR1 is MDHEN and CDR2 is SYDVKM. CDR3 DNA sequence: TGTGCCAGCAGTTCCCCGGACAGGGGGAGGATAGGGGCCAACGTCCTGACTTTC. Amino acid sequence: CASSSPDRGRIGANVLTF.

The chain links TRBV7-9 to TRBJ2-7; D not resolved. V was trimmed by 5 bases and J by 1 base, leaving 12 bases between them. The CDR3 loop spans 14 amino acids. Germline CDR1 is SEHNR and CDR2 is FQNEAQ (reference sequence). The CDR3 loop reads CASSQGYDSYEQYF. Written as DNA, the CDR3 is TGTGCCAGCAGCCAAGGTTATGATTCCTACGAGCAGTACTTC.

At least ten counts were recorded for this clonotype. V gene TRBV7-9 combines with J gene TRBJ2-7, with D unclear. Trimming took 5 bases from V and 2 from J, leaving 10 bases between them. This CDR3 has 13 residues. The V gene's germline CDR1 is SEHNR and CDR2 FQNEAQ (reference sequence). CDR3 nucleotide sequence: TGTGCCAGCAGCCTCGGACGTCCCTACGAGCAGTACTTC. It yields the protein CASSLGRPYEQYF.

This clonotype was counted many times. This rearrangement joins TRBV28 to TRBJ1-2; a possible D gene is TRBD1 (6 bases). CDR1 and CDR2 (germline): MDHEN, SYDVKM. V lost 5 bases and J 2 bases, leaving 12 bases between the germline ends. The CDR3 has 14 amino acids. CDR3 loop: CASSEPGTNYGYTF. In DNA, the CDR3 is TGTGCCAGCAGTGAACCGGGGACAAACTATGGCTACACCTTC.

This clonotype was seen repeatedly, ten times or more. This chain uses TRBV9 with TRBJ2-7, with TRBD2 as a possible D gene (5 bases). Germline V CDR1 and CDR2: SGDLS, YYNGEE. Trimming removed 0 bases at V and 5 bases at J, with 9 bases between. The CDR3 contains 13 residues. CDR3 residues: CASSVEIANEQYF. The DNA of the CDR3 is TGTGCCAGCAGCGTAGAGATAGCGAACGAGCAGTACTTC. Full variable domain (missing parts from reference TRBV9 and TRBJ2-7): DSGVTQTPKHLITATGQRVTLRCSPRSGDLSVYWYQQSLDQGLQFLIQYYNGEERAKGNILERFSAQQFPDLHSELNLSSLELGDSALYFCASSVEIANEQYFGPGTRLTVT.

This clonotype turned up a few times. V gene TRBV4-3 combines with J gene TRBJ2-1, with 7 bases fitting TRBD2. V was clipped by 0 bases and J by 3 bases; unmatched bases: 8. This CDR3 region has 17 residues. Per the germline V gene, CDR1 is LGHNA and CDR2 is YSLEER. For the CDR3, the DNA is TGCGCCAGCAGCCAAGATTTGGCTAGCGGATACTACAATGAGCAGTTCTTC. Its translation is CASSQDLASGYYNEQFF.

The chain's CDR3 is CAWRGPGLRQPQHF. CDR3 bases: TGTGCCTGGAGGGGGCCGGGGCTTAGACAGCCCCAGCATTTT. The chain uses TRBV30 and TRBJ1-5; weak D call: TRBD1 (5 bases). Trimming removed 3 bases at V and 7 bases at J, with 16 bases between. Germline V gene sequence: CDR1 GTSNPN, CDR2 SVGIG (reference sequence). The CDR3 consists of 14 residues.

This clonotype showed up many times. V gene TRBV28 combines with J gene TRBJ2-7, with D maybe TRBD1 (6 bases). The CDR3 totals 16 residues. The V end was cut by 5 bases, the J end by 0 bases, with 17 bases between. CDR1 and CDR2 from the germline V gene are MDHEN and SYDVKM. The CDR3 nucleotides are TGTGCCAGCAGTCTAGGGACAATCCTGTCCTCCTACGAGCAGTACTTC. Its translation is CASSLGTILSSYEQYF.

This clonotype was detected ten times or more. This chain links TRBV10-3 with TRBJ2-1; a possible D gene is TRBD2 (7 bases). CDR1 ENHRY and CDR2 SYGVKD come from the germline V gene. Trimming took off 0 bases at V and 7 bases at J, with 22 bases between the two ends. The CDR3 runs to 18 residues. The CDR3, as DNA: TGTGCCATCAGTGAGTCGTTCAGTAGGGGGGGCCCCTCGAATGAGCAGTTCTTC. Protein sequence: CAISESFSRGGPSNEQFF.

The CDR3, as DNA: TGTGCCAGCAGCATTAGCGCGACCCAGTACTTC. Translated: CASSISATQYF. The chain uses TRBV7-2 and TRBJ2-5; the D gene is possibly TRBD2 (5 bases). Germline lookup yields CDR1 SGHTA and CDR2 FQGNSA. Trimming cost V 5 bases and J 7 bases, with 8 bases left between them. This CDR3 spans 11 amino acids.

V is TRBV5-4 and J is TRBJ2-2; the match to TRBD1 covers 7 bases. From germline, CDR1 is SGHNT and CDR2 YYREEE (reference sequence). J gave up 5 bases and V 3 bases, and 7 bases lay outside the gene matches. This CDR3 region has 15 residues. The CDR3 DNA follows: TGTGCCAGCAGCTCGAGAGGGGGCCGGACCGGGGAGCTGTTTTTT. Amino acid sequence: CASSSRGGRTGELFF.

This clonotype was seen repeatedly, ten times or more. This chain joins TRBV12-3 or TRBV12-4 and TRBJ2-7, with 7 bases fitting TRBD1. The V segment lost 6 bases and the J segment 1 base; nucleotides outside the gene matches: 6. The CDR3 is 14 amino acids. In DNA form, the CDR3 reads TGTGCCAGCAGACTGACAGGGCCATCCTACGAGCAGTACTTC. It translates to CASRLTGPSYEQYF.

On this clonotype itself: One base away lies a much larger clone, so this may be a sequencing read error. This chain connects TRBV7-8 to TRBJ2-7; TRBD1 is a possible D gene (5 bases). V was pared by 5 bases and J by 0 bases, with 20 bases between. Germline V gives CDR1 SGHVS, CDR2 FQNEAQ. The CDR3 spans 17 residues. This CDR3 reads CASSVVGRQGPSYEQYF. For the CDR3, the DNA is TGTGCCAGCAGCGTAGTTGGTCGGCAGGGCCCCTCCTACGAGCAGTACTTC.

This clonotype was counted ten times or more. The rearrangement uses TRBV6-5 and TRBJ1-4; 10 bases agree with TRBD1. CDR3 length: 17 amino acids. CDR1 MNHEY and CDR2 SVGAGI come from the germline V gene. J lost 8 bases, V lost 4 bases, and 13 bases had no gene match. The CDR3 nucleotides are TGTGCCAGCAGTTCCTCGCGCTTTTGGACAGGGGGAGAAAAACTGTTTTTT. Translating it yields CASSSSRFWTGGEKLFF.

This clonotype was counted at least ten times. CDR3 sequence (DNA): TGCAGTGCTAGTGGCAGGGTAGGCTATGGCTACACCTTC. Amino acids: CSASGRVGYGYTF. The J gene is TRBJ1-2, the V gene TRBV20-1; TRBD1 might be the D (5 bases). Germline lookup yields CDR1 DFQATT and CDR2 SNEGSKA (reference sequence). Between the trimmed V and J ends, which lost 3 bases and 4 bases, there was a span of 12 bases. The CDR3 contains 13 residues.

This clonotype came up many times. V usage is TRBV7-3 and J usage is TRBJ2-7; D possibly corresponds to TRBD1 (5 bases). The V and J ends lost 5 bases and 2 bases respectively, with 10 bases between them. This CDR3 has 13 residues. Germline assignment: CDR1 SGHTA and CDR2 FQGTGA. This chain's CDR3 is CASSATATYEQYF. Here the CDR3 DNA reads TGTGCCAGCAGCGCGACAGCCACCTACGAGCAGTACTTC.

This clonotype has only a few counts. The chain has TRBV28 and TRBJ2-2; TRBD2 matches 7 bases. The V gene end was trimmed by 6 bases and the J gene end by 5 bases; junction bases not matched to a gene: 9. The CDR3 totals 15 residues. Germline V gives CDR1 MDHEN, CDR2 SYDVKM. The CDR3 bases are TGTGCCAGCAGCCCCCTGCCTAGCGGTACCGGGGAGCTGTTTTTT. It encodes CASSPLPSGTGELFF.

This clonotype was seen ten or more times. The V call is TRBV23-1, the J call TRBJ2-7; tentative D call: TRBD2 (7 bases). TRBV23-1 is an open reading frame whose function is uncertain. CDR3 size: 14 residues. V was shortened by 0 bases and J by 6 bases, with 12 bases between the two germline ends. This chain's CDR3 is CASSQSRRGGEQYF. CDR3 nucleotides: TGCGCCAGCAGTCAATCAAGAAGGGGGGGCGAGCAGTACTTC.

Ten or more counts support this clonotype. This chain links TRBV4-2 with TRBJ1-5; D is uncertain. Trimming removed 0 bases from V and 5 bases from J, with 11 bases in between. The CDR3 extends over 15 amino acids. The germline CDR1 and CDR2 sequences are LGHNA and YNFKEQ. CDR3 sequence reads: CASSQEGGIDQPQHF. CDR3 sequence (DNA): TGTGCCAGCAGCCAAGAAGGCGGGATCGATCAGCCCCAGCATTTT.